This entry is about one TCR beta chain. Its antigen is currently unknown. The PCR had 60 Vbeta and 13 Jbeta primers. The protocol was immunoSEQ multiplex PCR, while the TCRdb copy is restricted to in-frame clones and leaves out a portion. The sample lists 150,000 to 200,000 clones, 75% to 85% occurring once. This entry comes from a study of cytomegalovirus exposure and HLA in healthy donors. Findings of the study overall: A few chains tied to CMV proved CMV antigen-specific in vitro. CMV serostatus was the only recorded immune exposure for donors.

The CDR3 has 16 amino acids. V was clipped by 1 base and J by 3 bases; unmatched bases: 4. Germline CDR1 reads LNHNV; CDR2 reads YYDKDF (reference sequence). V gene TRBV15 combines with J gene TRBJ2-1; 9 nucleotides agree with TRBD2. Sequenced material: PBMCs. The TCR was taken from a girl aged 2 to 10 in good health and CMV-seropositive. The CDR3 region is CATSRGLADFYNEQFF. In DNA form, the CDR3 reads TGTGCCACCAGCAGAGGACTAGCGGACTTCTACAATGAGCAGTTCTTC.